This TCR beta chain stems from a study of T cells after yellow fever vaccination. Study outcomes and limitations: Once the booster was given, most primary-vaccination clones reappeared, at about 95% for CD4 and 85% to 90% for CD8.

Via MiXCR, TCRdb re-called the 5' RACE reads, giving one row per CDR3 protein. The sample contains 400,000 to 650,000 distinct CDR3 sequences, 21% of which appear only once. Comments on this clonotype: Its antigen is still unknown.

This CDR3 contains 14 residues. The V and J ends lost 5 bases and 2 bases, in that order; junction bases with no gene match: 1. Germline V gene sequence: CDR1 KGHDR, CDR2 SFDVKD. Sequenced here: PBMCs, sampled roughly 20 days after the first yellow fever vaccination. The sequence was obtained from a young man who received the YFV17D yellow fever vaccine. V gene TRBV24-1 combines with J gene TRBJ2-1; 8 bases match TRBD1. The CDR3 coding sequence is TGTGCCACCAGTGGCAGGGGGCCCTACAATGAGCAGTTCTTC. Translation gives CATSGRGPYNEQFF.